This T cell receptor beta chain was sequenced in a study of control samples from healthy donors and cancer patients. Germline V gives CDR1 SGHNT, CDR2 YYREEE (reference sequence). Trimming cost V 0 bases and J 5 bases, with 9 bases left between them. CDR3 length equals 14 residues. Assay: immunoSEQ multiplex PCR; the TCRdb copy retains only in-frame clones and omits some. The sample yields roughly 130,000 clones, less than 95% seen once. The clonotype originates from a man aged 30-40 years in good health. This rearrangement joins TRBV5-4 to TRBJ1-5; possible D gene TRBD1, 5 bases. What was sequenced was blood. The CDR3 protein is CASSLGGGDQPQHF. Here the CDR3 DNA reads TGTGCCAGCAGCTTGGGCGGGGGTGATCAGCCCCAGCATTTT.